Detailed here is one T cell receptor beta chain. What it recognizes is unknown. This sample was taken from a study of cytomegalovirus exposure and HLA in healthy donors. Both 60 Vbeta primers and 13 Jbeta primers went into the PCR. Some clones are missing from TCRdb's copy, which holds only in-frame ones; the method was immunoSEQ multiplex PCR. The sample consists of over 150,000 clones, around 83% of them appearing once. Findings of the study overall: Associated with cytomegalovirus, according to the listing, were about 160 TCR beta chains. TCR beta chain V- and J-gene trimming was linked, in a later analysis, to a missense variant in DCLRE1C. Earlier analysis yielded a pattern in which most TCR beta V segments were productive about 90% or about 30% of the time.

The germline V gene encodes CDR1 KGHSH and CDR2 LQKENI. The CDR3 sequence is 16 residues long. V shed 4 bases, J shed 3 bases, and the junction held 8 bases outside the gene matches. This clonotype was sampled from a woman in her forties or fifties in good health and CMV-seropositive. The chain links TRBV18 to TRBJ2-1, with 8 bases that match TRBD2. Sequencing used PBMCs. This CDR3 is CASSLSPTSDYNEQFF. The CDR3 coding sequence is TGTGCCAGCTCACTTAGTCCGACTAGCGACTACAATGAGCAGTTCTTC.